Listed here is a single TCR beta chain. The data belong to a study of blood T cell repertoires in COVID-19. About the study: Donors in the United States, Italy and Spain gave samples during acute or convalescent COVID-19. PBMCs, B-cell-depleted T cells, or T cells were the source of the cDNA or gDNA that made up the material.

Authors' data handling: How many nucleated cells were present was estimated from reference gene primer amplification. Sequencing was performed with immunoSEQ multiplex PCR; in TCRdb, only in-frame clones are kept and a portion is missing. V and J calls and clone size come straight from that table; D and trimming were deduced from the DNA. The sample includes some 57,000 clones, about 87% of them seen just once. This sequence originates from a man in his 70s with acute or convalescent COVID-19. Sequencing input: peripheral blood.

The DNA for the CDR3 is TGTGCCAGTAGTGTTTCCTGGAGGGTCGTCTCTGGAAACACCATATATTTT. Translating gives CASSVSWRVVSGNTIYF. The chain employs TRBV19 and TRBJ1-3; D not resolved. Looked up from germline, CDR1 is LNHDA and CDR2 is SQIVND (reference sequence). The CDR3 contains 17 residues. V gave up 5 bases and J gave up 0 bases, with 17 bases separating them. The complete variable domain, with remaining parts taken from reference TRBV19 and TRBJ1-3, reads DGGITQSPKYLFRKEGQNVTLSCEQNLNHDAMYWYRQDPGQGLRLIYYSQIVNDFQKGDIAEGYSVSREKKESFPLTVTSAQKNPTAFYLCASSVSWRVVSGNTIYFGEGSWLTVV.